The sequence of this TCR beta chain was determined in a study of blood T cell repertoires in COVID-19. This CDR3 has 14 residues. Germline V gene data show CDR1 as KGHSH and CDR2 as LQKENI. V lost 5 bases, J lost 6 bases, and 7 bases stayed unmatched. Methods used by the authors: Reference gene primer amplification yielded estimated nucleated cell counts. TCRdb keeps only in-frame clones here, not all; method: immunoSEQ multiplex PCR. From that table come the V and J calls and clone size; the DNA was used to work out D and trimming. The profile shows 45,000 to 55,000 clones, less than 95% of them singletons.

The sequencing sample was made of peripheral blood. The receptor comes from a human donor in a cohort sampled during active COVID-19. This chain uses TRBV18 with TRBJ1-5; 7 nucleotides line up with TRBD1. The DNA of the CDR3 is TGTGCCAGCTCAAGAGGGACAGCGGCTCAGCCCCAGCATTTT. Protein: CASSRGTAAQPQHF.